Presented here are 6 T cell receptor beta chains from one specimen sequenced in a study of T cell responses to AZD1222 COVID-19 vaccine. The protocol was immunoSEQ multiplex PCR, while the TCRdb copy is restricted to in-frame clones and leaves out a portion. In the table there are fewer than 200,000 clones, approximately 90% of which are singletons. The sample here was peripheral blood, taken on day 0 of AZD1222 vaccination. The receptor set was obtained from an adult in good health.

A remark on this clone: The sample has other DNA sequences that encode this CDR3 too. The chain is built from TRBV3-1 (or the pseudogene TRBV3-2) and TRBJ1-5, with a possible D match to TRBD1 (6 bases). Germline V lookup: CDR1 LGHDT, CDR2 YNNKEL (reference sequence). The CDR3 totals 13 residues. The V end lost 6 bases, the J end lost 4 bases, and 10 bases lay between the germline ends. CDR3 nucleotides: TGTGCCAGCAGTCTCCAGGGGAATCAGCCCCAGCATTTT. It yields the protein CASSLQGNQPQHF.

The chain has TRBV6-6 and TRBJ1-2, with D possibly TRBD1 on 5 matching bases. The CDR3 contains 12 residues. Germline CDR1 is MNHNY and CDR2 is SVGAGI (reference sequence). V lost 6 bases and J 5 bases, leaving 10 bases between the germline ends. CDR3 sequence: CASSFGAYGYTF. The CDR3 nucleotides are TGTGCCAGCAGCTTTGGGGCGTATGGCTACACCTTC.

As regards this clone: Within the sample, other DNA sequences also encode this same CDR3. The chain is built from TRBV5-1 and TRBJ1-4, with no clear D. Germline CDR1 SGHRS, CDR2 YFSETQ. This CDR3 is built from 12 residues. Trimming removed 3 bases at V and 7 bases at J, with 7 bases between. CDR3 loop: CASSSIGEKLFF. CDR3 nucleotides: TGCGCCAGCAGCTCAATAGGTGAAAAACTGTTTTTT.

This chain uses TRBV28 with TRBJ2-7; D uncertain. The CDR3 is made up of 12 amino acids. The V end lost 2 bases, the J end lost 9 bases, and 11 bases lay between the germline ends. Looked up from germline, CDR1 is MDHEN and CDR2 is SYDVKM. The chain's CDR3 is CASSLGYRAQYF. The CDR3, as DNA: TGTGCCAGCAGTTTAGGGTATCGGGCGCAGTACTTC.

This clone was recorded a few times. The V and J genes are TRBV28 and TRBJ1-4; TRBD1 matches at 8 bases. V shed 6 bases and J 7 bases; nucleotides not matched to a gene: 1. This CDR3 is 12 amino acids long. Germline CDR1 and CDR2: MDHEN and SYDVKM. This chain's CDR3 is CASRQGGEKLFF. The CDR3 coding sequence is TGTGCCAGCAGACAGGGGGGTGAAAAACTGTTTTTT. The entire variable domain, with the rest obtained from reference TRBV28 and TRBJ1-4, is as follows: DVKVTQSSRYLVKRTGEKVFLECVQDMDHENMFWYRQDPGLGLRLIYFSYDVKMKEKGDIPEGYSVSREKKERFSLILESASTNQTSMYLCASRQGGEKLFFGSGTQLSVL.

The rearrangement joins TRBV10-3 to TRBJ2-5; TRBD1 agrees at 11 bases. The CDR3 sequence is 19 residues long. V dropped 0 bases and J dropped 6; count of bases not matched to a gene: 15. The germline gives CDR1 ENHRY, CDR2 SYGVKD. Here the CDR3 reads CAISESLEFGDRGIKTQYF. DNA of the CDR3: TGTGCCATCAGTGAGTCTTTGGAGTTTGGGGACAGGGGGATAAAGACCCAGTACTTC.